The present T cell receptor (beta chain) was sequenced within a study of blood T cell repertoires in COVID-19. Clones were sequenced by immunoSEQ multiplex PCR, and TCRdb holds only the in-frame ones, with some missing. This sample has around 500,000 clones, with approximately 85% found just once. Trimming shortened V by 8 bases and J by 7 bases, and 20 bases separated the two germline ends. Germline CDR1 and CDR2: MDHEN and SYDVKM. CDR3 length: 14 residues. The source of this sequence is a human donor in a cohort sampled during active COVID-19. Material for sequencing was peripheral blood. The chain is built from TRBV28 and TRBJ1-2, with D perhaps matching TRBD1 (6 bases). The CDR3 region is CASAGQRGGRGYTF. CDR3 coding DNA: TGTGCCAGCGCCGGACAGCGAGGGGGTCGTGGCTACACCTTC.